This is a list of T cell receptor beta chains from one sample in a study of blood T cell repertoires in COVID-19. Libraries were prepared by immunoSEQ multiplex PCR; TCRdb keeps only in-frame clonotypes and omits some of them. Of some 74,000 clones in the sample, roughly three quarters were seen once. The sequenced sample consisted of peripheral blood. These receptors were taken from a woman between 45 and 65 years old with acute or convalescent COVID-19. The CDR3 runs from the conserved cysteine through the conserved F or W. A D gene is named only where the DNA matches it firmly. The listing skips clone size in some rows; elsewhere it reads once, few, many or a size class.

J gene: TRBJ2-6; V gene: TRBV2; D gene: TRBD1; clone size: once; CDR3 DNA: TGTGCCAGTATCGGGACAGCTGGGGCCAACGTCCTGACTTTC; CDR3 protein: CASIGTAGANVLTF
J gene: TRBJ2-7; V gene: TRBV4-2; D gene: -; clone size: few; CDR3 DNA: TGTGCCAGCAGCCAAGAGACTTCCCAAGGATACGAGCAGTACTTC; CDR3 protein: CASSQETSQGYEQYF
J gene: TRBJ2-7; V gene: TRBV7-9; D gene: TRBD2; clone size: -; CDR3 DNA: TGTGCCAGCAGCTTAGCAGCGGGACCCTACGAGCAGTACTTC; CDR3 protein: CASSLAAGPYEQYF
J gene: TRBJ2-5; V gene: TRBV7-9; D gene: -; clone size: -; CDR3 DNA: TGTGCCAGCAGCTTAAAAGAGCGGAAGTCTAAAGAGACCCAGTACTTC; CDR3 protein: CASSLKERKSKETQYF
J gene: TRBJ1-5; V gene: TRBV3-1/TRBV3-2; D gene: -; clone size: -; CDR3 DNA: TGTGCCAGCAGCCAAGACGGAGGTCAGCCCCAGCATTTT; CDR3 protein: CASSQDGGQPQHF
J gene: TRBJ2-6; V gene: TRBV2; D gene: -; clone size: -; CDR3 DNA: TGTGCCAGGGCGAGCAGGGCATCATCTGGGGCCAACGTCCTGACTTTC; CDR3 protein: CARASRASSGANVLTF
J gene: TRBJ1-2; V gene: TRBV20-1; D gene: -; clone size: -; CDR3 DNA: TGCAGTGCTCGCCGAGACAATGGCTACACCTTC; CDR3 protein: CSARRDNGYTF
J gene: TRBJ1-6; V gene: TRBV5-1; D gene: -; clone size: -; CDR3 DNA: TGCGCCAGCAGCTTGGGATCCCTCAGCTCCTATAATTCACCCCTCCACTTT; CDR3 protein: CASSLGSLSSYNSPLHF
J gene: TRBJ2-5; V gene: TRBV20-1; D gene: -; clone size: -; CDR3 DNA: TGCAGTGCTAGTACCGGGGCGCGGGGAGAGACCCAGTACTTC; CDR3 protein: CSASTGARGETQYF
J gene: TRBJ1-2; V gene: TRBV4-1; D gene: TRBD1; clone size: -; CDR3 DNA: TGCGCCAGCAGCCCCCGGGACGACTCAGGGGGGGGCTACACCTTC; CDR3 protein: CASSPRDDSGGGYTF
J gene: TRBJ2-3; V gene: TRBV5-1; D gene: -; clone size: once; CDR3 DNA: TGCGCCAGCAGCTTGGCGTCCGGGACAGATACGCAGTATTTT; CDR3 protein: CASSLASGTDTQYF
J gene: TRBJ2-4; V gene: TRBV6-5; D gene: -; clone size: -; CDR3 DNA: TGTGCCAGCAGATCTGGGCAGCCAAAAAACATTCAGTACTTC; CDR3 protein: CASRSGQPKNIQYF
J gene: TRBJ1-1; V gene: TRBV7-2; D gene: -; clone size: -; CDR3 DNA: TGTGCCAGCAGCTTTGCGGGGGGGGGAACTGAAGCTTTCTTT; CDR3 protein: CASSFAGGGTEAFF
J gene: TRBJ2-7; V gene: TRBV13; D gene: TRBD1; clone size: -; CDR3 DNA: TGTGCCAGCAGCCCCCGGGACAGCTATACCTACGAGCAGTACTTC; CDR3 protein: CASSPRDSYTYEQYF
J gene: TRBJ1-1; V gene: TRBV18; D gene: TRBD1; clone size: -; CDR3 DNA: TGTGCCAGCTCACAGGGACAGGCGGGGTCCGACACTGAAGCTTTCTTT; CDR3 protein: CASSQGQAGSDTEAFF
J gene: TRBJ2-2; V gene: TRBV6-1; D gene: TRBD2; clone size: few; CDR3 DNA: TGTGCCAGCAGTGAAGTTTTGACTAGCGGGGTAAAAAACACCGGGGAGCTGTTTTTT; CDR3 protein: CASSEVLTSGVKNTGELFF
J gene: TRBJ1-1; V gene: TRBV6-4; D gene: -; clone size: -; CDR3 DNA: TGTGCCAGCAGTGAACTACAGGGCGGAAGATCTTTCTTT; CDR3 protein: CASSELQGGRSFF
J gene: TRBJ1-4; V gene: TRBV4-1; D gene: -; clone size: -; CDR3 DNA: TGCGCCAGCAGCCAAGACACGTGGACAACAACTAATGAAAAACTGTTTTTT; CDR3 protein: CASSQDTWTTTNEKLFF
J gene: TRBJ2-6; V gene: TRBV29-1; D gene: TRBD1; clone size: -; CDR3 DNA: TGCAGCGTTGCCAACCGGGACAGGACCTCTGGGGCCAACGTCCTGACTTTC; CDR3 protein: CSVANRDRTSGANVLTF
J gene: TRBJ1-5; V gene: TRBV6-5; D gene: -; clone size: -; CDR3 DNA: TGTGCCAGCAATCAGGGTGGCGGGGTCAATCAGCCCCAGCATTTT; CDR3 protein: CASNQGGGVNQPQHF
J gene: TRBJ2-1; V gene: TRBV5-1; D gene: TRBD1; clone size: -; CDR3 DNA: TGCGCCAGCAGCAGGGGACAGTCGGACGGCGAGCAGTTCTTC; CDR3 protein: CASSRGQSDGEQFF
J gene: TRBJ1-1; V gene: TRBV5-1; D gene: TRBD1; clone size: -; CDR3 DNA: TGCGCCAGCAGCCCAAGACAGGGGGCTTGGTTGGGAACTGAAGCTTTCTTT; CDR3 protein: CASSPRQGAWLGTEAFF
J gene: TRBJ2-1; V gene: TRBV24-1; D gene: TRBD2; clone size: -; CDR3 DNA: TGTGCCACCAGTGATGGCGGACTAGCTTACAATGAGCAGTTCTTC; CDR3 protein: CATSDGGLAYNEQFF
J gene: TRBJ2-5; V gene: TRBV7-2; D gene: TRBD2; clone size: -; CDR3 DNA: TGTGCCAGCAGCTTATTCGGGGCGGGGGGCCAAGAGACCCAGTACTTC; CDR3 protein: CASSLFGAGGQETQYF
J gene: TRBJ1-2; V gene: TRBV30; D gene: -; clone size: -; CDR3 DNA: TGTGCCTGGAGTTGGGAGGGTGGCTACACCTTC; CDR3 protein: CAWSWEGGYTF
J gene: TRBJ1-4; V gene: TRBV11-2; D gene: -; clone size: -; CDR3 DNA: TGTGCCAGCAGCTTGGGTGCAGGGAGGGATGAAAAACTGTTTTTT; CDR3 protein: CASSLGAGRDEKLFF
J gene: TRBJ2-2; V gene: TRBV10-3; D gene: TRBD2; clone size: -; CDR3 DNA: TGTGCCATCAGTGAATTTGCGGGAGACAACACCGGGGAGCTGTTTTTT; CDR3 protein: CAISEFAGDNTGELFF
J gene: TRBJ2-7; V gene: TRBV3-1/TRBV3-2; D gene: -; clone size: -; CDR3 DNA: TGTGCCAGCAGCCAAGAACAGGGACCCTACGAGCAGTACTTC; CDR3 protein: CASSQEQGPYEQYF
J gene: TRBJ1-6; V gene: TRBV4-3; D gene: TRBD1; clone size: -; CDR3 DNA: TGCGCCAGCAGCCAAGGGACCGGACAGGGGGAAAATTCACCCCTCCACTTT; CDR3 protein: CASSQGTGQGENSPLHF
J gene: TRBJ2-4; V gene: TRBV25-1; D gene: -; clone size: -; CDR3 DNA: TGTGCCAGCAGTGCTACAGGGACGGACATTCAGTACTTC; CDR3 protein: CASSATGTDIQYF
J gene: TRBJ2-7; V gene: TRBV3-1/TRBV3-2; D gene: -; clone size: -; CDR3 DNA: TGTGCCAGCAGCCGCATACCCTCGTTGGCGACTCCTGCTGGGCAGTACTTC; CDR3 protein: CASSRIPSLATPAGQYF
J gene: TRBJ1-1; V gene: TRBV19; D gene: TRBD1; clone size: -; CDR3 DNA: TGTGCCAGTAGGACAGGGGGCGTTGAGAACACTGAAGCTTTCTTT; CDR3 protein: CASRTGGVENTEAFF